The following is a TCR beta chain sequence with its context. The data originate from a study of shared clonotypes between healthy human individuals. CD45RO-negative, CCR7-positively selected cells formed the naive CD8 fraction, excluding terminally differentiated effector memory CD45RA+ cells. The V gene's germline CDR1 is MNHEY and CDR2 SVGAGI. The CDR3 is made up of 16 amino acids. Trimming left V 0 bases short and J 6 bases short, with 18 bases between. As handled by the study authors: There were no quality scores in the junction-only immunoSEQ sequences, so filtering differed. Using immunoSEQ multiplex PCR, the repertoire was profiled, and TCRdb retains in-frame clones only, with some absent. From that table come the V and J calls and clone size; the DNA was used to work out D and trimming. Here the sample spans 660,000 or so clones, approximately 96% being singletons.

The sequenced material came from naive CD8+ T cells sorted from blood. This rearrangement joins TRBV6-5 to TRBJ2-7; D perhaps matches TRBD2 (5 bases). The source of this sequence is a woman aged 25 to 39 in good health. CDR3: CASSYSLDGFKAEQYF. The CDR3 DNA follows: TGTGCCAGCAGTTACTCACTAGACGGGTTTAAGGCCGAGCAGTACTTC.